Presented here are 18 T cell receptor beta chains from one specimen sequenced in a study of shared clonotypes between healthy human individuals. The assay was immunoSEQ multiplex PCR, and TCRdb's table has in-frame clones only and misses some. The sample has 2 million to 2.5 million clones; roughly 93% are singletons. The sample comprised naive CD4+ T cells from PBMCs. Indicated subset: CD45RA+ positively selected. Receptor source: a man aged 18 to 29 in good health. Some clones in this sample may be carry-over from other donors' samples.

This clone has only one observation. The chain links TRBV6-1 to TRBJ2-5, with D perhaps TRBD2 (6 bases). Trimming stripped 7 bases from V and 1 base from J, with 16 bases between. The CDR3 extends over 15 amino acids. Germline V lookup: CDR1 MNHNS, CDR2 SASEGT. CDR3 nucleotides: TGTGCCAGCACCCTTGATCTAGCGACCCAAGAGACCCAGTACTTC. Translated: CASTLDLATQETQYF.

The rearrangement joins TRBV7-9 to TRBJ1-5, with D hard to call. Trimming took 3 bases from V and 5 from J, leaving 11 bases between them. CDR3 length: 14 residues. The germline gives CDR1 SEHNR, CDR2 FQNEAQ (reference sequence). Written as DNA, the CDR3 is TGTGCCAGCAGCTTCGTAGGGATGGATCAGCCCCAGCATTTT. It yields the protein CASSFVGMDQPQHF.

This clone appeared a single time. The chain joins TRBV5-6 to TRBJ1-4; 8 bases line up with TRBD1. CDR1 is SGHDT, CDR2 YYEEEE, per germline. The CDR3 runs 13 residues. V trimming: 4 bases; J trimming: 8 bases; junction bases outside the gene matches: 4. The CDR3, as DNA: TGTGCCAGCAGCGACAGGGGTAGCGAAAAACTGTTTTTT. Its protein is CASSDRGSEKLFF.

As concerns this clone: Other DNA sequences within the sample encode an identical CDR3. The chain combines TRBV5-1 with TRBJ1-1; 9 nucleotides align to TRBD1. The CDR3 consists of 15 residues. Trimming cost V 3 bases and J 0 bases; bases outside gene matches: 3. Germline loops: CDR1 SGHRS, CDR2 YFSETQ. CDR3 protein: CASSSWTGVNTEAFF. The CDR3 nucleotides are TGCGCCAGCAGCTCTTGGACAGGGGTGAACACTGAAGCTTTCTTT.

The chain combines TRBV5-4 with TRBJ2-5, with 15 bases that match TRBD2. The CDR3 totals 15 residues. Germline CDR1 reads SGHNT; CDR2 reads YYREEE (reference sequence). Trimming at V came to 4 bases and at J to 5 bases, leaving 3 bases not matched to a gene. DNA of the CDR3: TGTGCCAGCAGCCCAGGGACTAGCGGGAGGGAGACCCAGTACTTC. Translated, it gives CASSPGTSGRETQYF.

The rearrangement uses TRBV12-5 and TRBJ2-1; 16 bases are shared with TRBD2. The CDR3 is 15 residues long. Losses at the gene ends were 6 bases for V and 7 bases for J; bases not matched to a gene: 3. Per germline, CDR1 LGHNT and CDR2 FRNRAP. CDR3 nucleotides: TGTGCTAGTGGCGGGGGACTAGCGGGAGGGAATGAGCAGTTCTTC. Translated: CASGGGLAGGNEQFF.

The genes are TRBV5-6 and TRBJ2-1, with 9 bases matching TRBD1. Per germline, CDR1 SGHDT and CDR2 YYEEEE. The CDR3 extends over 17 amino acids. V gave up 3 bases and J gave up 2 bases; unmatched junction bases: 9. The CDR3, as DNA: TGTGCCAGCAGCTACCCTCTGGGGACAGGGACCTACAATGAGCAGTTCTTC. Translating gives CASSYPLGTGTYNEQFF.

With respect to this clone: The same CDR3 also results from other DNA sequences found in this sample. The CDR3 reads CASSEVGLTEAFF. The CDR3 DNA reads as TGTGCCAGCAGTGAAGTAGGGCTCACTGAAGCTTTCTTT. V gene TRBV6-1 combines with J gene TRBJ1-1; D call uncertain. Germline CDR1 and CDR2: MNHNS and SASEGT. The CDR3 is 13 residues long. V was cut by 1 base and J by 4 bases, with 7 bases left in between.

This chain links TRBV18 with TRBJ1-4, with D unclear. V shed 5 bases and J shed 6 bases, with 10 bases lying between them. Per germline, CDR1 KGHSH and CDR2 LQKENI. This CDR3 comprises 13 residues. In DNA form, the CDR3 reads TGTGCCAGCTCAACCAGAAGGGATGAAAAACTGTTTTTT. Protein product: CASSTRRDEKLFF. The variable domain in full, completed from reference TRBV18 and TRBJ1-4, reads NAGVMQNPRHLVRRRGQEARLRCSPMKGHSHVYWYRQLPEEGLKFMVYLQKENIIDESGMPKERFSAEFPKEGPSILRIQQVVRGDSAAYFCASSTRRDEKLFFGSGTQLSVL.

V and J are TRBV6-5 and TRBJ1-6; D gene unclear. CDR1 MNHEY and CDR2 SVGAGI come from the germline V gene. Trimming shortened V by 0 bases and J by 7 bases, and 10 bases separated the two germline ends. This CDR3 has 15 residues. The CDR3, as DNA: TGTGCCAGCAGTTACTCGGAGAGCGAAAATTCACCCCTCCACTTT. Its protein product is CASSYSESENSPLHF.

The chain couples TRBV7-6 to TRBJ2-3; unclear D gene. Germline V gene data show CDR1 as SGHVS and CDR2 as FNYEAQ. V was cut by 0 bases and J by 7 bases, with 11 bases left in between. The CDR3 is made up of 14 amino acids. CDR3 loop: CASSLAVSPNTQYF. The CDR3 coding sequence is TGTGCCAGCAGCTTAGCGGTTTCCCCTAATACGCAGTATTTT.

The chain employs TRBV6-1 and TRBJ1-3, with unresolved D. There are 16 residues in the CDR3. The germline V and J ends were trimmed by 0 bases and 0 bases, with 9 bases remaining between them. The germline V gene encodes CDR1 MNHNS and CDR2 SASEGT. CDR3 sequence reads: CASSEAMGFSGNTIYF. The CDR3 nucleotides read TGTGCCAGCAGTGAAGCGATGGGATTCTCTGGAAACACCATATATTTT.

This sequence joins TRBV7-2 and TRBJ2-7; D remains unclear. The V and J ends lost 5 bases and 2 bases respectively, with 10 bases between them. From germline, CDR1 is SGHTA and CDR2 FQGNSA. The CDR3 sequence is 13 residues long. The CDR3 nucleotides are TGTGCCAGCAGCCCGGGCTCCACCTACGAGCAGTACTTC. It specifies CASSPGSTYEQYF. The entire variable domain, with the rest obtained from reference TRBV7-2 and TRBJ2-7, is as follows: GAGVSQSPSNKVTEKGKDVELRCDPISGHTALYWYRQSLGQGLEFLIYFQGNSAPDKSGLPSDRFSAERTGGSVSTLTIQRTQQEDSAVYLCASSPGSTYEQYFGPGTRLTVT.

Only one count was recorded for this clone. This chain uses TRBV7-9 with TRBJ1-2, with D unresolved. Trimming removed 5 bases at V and 8 bases at J, with 15 bases between. From germline, CDR1 is SEHNR and CDR2 FQNEAQ (reference sequence). The CDR3 has 13 residues. CDR3 sequence (DNA): TGTGCCAGCAGCACCGAGAATCATGAGGGCTACACCTTC. It is translated as CASSTENHEGYTF.

CDR3 nucleotide sequence: TGCGCCAGCAGCCCACCCTCGGTTGCGGGAGCGGAGGAGCAGTACTTC. This encodes CASSPPSVAGAEEQYF. The chain recombines TRBV5-1 with TRBJ2-7, with TRBD2 identical over 7 bases. The germline CDR1 and CDR2 sequences are SGHRS and YFSETQ. Trimming took 4 bases from V and 7 from J; bases not matched to a gene: 17. This CDR3 spans 16 amino acids.

Here the CDR3 reads CASSTRGLAGSYNEQFF. CDR3 DNA sequence: TGTGCCAGCTCGACACGGGGACTAGCGGGCTCCTACAATGAGCAGTTCTTC. This chain joins TRBV18 and TRBJ2-1; 12 bases agree with TRBD2. With 6 bases clipped from V and 0 bases from J, the junction kept 6 bases outside the gene matches. This CDR3 is 17 amino acids long. Germline values: CDR1 KGHSH, CDR2 LQKENI.

This chain joins TRBV6-1 and TRBJ2-7, with 8 bases that match TRBD1. The J segment lost 2 bases and the V segment lost 4 bases, leaving 4 bases of the junction unmatched. The germline V gene has CDR1 MNHNS and CDR2 SASEGT. This CDR3 has 14 residues. The CDR3 is CASSAWTGTYEQYF. The DNA for the CDR3 is TGTGCCAGCAGTGCCTGGACAGGGACCTACGAGCAGTACTTC.

The chain employs TRBV28 and TRBJ2-2, with TRBD1 matching 8 bases. The CDR3 totals 14 residues. CDR1 is MDHEN, CDR2 SYDVKM, per germline. J was trimmed by 6 bases and V by 7 bases; bases with no gene match: 7. This chain's CDR3 is CASKDRGFPGELFF. In nucleotides, the CDR3 is TGTGCCAGCAAAGACAGGGGATTTCCCGGGGAGCTGTTTTTT.